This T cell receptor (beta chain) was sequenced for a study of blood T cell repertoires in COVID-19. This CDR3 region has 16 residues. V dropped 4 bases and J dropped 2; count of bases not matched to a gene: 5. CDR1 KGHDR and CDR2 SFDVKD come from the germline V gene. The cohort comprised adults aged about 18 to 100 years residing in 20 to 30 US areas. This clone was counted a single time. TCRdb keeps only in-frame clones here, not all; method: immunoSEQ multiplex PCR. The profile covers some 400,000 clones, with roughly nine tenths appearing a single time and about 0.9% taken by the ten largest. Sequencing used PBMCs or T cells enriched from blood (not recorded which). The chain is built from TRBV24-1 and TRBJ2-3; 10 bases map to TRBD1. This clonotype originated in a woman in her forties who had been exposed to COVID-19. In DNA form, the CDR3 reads TGTGCCACCAGTGAGGCCGGGACAGGGGACACAGATACGCAGTATTTT. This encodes CATSEAGTGDTDTQYF.